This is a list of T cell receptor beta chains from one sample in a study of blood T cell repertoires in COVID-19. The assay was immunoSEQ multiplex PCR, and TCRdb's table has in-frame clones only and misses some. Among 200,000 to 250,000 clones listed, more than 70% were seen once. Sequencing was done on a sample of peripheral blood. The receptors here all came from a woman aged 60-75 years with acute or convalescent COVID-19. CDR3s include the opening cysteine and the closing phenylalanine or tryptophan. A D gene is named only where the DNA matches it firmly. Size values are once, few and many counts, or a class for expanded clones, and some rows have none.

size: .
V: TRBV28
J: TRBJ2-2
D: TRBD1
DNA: TGTGCCAGCAGAACAGGGGGCGACACCGGGGAGCTGTTTTTT
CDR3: CASRTGGDTGELFF

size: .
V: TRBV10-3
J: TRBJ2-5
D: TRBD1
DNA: TGTGCCATCAGTGATGCCGGGACAGGGGGCGCTTCCCAAGAGACCCAGTACTTC
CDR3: CAISDAGTGGASQETQYF

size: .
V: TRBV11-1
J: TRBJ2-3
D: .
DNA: TGTGCCAGCAGCTCCGGGAGTCGGTACACAGATACGCAGTATTTT
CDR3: CASSSGSRYTDTQYF

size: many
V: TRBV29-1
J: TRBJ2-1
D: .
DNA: TGCGTCTTTCTGCGGGGAAGCTCCTACAATGAGCAGTTCTTC
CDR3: CVFLRGSSYNEQFF

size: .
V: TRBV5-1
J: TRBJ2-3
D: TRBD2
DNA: TGCGCCAGCAGCGGGGAGGGGACTACCACCCTTTCTACTAGCACAGATACGCAGTATTTT
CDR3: CASSGEGTTTLSTSTDTQYF

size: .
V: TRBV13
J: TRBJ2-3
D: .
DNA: TGTGCCAGCAGTGAGGGTGGAGCGGATACGCAGTATTTT
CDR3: CASSEGGADTQYF

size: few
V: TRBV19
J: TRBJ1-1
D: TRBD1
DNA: TGTGCCAGTAAATCTACAGGGGCGCAAGGCACTGAAGCTTTCTTT
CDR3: CASKSTGAQGTEAFF

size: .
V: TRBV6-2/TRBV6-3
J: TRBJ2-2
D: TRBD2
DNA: TGTGCCAGCAGCCCTAGCGGGAGCACCGTCGGGGAGCTGTTTTTT
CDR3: CASSPSGSTVGELFF

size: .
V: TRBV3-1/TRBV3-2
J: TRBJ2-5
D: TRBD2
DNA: TGTGCCAGCAGCCCGGGACTAGCGGGAGGTCAAGAGACCCAGTACTTC
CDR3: CASSPGLAGGQETQYF

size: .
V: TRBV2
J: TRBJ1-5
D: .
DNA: TGTGCCAGCACCCTGACAGAGCAACAGCCCCAGCATTTT
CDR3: CASTLTEQQPQHF

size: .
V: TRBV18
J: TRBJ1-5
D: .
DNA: TGTGCCAGCTCACCAAGGGGCCCGGAAAATCAGCCCCAGCATTTT
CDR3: CASSPRGPENQPQHF

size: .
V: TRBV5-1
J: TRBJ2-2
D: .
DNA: TGCGCCAGCAGCCAACAGGGCGAAGGCGGGGAGCTGTTTTTT
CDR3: CASSQQGEGGELFF

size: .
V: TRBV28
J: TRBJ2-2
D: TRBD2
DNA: TGTGCCAGCAGCCCCCTTCCCCCGGGGGGGACCGGGGAGCTGTTTTTT
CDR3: CASSPLPPGGTGELFF

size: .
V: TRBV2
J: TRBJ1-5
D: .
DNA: TGTGCCTCCAGCACTGGGCGCACCTATCAGCCCCAGCATTTT
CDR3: CASSTGRTYQPQHF

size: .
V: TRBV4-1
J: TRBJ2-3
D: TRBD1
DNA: TGCGCCAGCAGCCAAGACCTTGGGACAGGGGTGCCAGATACGCAGTATTTT
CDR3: CASSQDLGTGVPDTQYF

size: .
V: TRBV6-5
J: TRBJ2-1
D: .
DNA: TGTGCCAGCAGCCCGACGACAGGAATGGGCAATGAGCAGTTCTTC
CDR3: CASSPTTGMGNEQFF

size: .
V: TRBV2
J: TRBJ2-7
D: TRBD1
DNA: TGTGCCAGCAGAAGGTCAGGGGGCTACGAGCAGTACTTC
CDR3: CASRRSGGYEQYF

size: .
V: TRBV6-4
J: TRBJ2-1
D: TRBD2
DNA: TGTGCCAGCAGTGACAGGGCTAGCGGGTTCTACAATGAGCAGTTCTTC
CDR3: CASSDRASGFYNEQFF

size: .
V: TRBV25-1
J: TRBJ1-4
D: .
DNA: TGTGCCAGCAGTATGTTCGTGGACAGAGAAAAACTGTTTTTT
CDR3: CASSMFVDREKLFF

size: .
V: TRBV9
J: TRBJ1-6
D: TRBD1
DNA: TGTGCCAGTTCAGGGGGCGGAATCACCAATTCACCCCTCCACTTT
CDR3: CASSGGGITNSPLHF

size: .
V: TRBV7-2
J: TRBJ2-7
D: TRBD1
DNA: TGTGCCAGCAGCTCAGGACAGGGGGCCCCTAGCTCCTACGAGCAGTACTTC
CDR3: CASSSGQGAPSSYEQYF

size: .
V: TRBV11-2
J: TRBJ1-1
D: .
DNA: TGTGCCAGCAGCAGCCGGGCGGGCATAGATTCTGAAGCTTTCTTT
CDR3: CASSSRAGIDSEAFF

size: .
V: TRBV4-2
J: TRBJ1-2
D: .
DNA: TGTGCCAGCAGCCAAGGGGACACCGGGTCGCATGGCTACACCTTC
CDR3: CASSQGDTGSHGYTF

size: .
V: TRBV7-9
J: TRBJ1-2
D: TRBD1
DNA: TGTGCCAGCAGCGGCCGGGACAGAATTAACTATGGCTACACCTTC
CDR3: CASSGRDRINYGYTF

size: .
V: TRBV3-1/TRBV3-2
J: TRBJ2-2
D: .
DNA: TGTGCCAGCAGCCTTAGGCAGGGTATCACCGGGGAGCTGTTTTTT
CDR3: CASSLRQGITGELFF

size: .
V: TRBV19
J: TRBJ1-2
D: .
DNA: TGTGCCAGTAGTATTCGGCAGGGCGCAAATGGCTACACCTTC
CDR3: CASSIRQGANGYTF

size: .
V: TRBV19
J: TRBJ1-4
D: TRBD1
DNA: TGTGCCAGTAGTATACAGGGGGCCGCCTGGGGAGCCGGTGAAAAACTGTTTTTT
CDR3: CASSIQGAAWGAGEKLFF

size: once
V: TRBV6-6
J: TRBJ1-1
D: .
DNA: TGTGCCAGTAGTGGGGGCTACACTGAAGCTTTCTTT
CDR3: CASSGGYTEAFF

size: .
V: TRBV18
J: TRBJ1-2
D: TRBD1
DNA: TGTGCCAGCTCCACGGTCGGGACAGGGGCCATGAACTATGGCTACACCTTC
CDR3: CASSTVGTGAMNYGYTF

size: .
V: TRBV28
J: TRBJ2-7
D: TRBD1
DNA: TGTGCCCTGGGCCGGGACAGGGGAAGCGAGCAGTACTTC
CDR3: CALGRDRGSEQYF

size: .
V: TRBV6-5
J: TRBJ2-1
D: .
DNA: TGTGCCAGCAGTTACGGTAGCGGTGAGCAGTTCTTC
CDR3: CASSYGSGEQFF

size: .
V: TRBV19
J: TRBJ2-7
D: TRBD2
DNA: TGTGCCAGTAGTATAGCGGCGGGAGTAGGGTCCTACGAGCAGTACTTC
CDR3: CASSIAAGVGSYEQYF

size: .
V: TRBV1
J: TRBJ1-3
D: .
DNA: TGCACCAGCAGCCAAGTTCCTCAGGGAAGGGGAAACACCATATATTTT
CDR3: CTSSQVPQGRGNTIYF

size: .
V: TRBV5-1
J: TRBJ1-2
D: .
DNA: TGCGCCAGCAGCTTGGAACAGGCGAACTATGGCTACACCTTC
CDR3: CASSLEQANYGYTF

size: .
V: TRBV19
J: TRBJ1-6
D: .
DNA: TGTGCCAGTAGTATTAGGGGCCGGGATTCACCCCTCCACTTT
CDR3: CASSIRGRDSPLHF

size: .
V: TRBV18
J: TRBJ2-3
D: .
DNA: TGTGCCAGCTCACCTCCGACTAATGGAGATACGCAGTATTTT
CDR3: CASSPPTNGDTQYF

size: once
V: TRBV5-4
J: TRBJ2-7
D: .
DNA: TGTGCCAGCAGCTTGTATCGTCTAGCTACACACTACGAGCAGTACTTC
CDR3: CASSLYRLATHYEQYF

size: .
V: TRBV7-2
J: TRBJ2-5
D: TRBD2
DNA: TGTGCCAGCAGCTTAGGGGGCAGGGAGGGAGAGACCCAGTACTTC
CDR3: CASSLGGREGETQYF

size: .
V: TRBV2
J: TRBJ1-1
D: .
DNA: TGTGCCAGCAGCGTTAGCACTGAAGCTTTCTTT
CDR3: CASSVSTEAFF

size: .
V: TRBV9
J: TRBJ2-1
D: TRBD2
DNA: TGTGCCAGCAGCGTAGTTCTAGCGGGGGGGCACAATGAGCAGTTCTTC
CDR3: CASSVVLAGGHNEQFF

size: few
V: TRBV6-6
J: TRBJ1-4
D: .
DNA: TGTGCCAGCAGTTACTCGGGCGAAAAACTGTTTTTT
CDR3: CASSYSGEKLFF

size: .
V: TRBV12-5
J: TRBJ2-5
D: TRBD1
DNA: TGTGCTAGTGGTTTGGGGAAGGACAGGACTGAGACCCAGTACTTC
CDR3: CASGLGKDRTETQYF

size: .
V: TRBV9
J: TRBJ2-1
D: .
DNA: TGTGCCAGCAGCGCGCGGCAGGGGTCCTACAATGAGCAGTTCTTC
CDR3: CASSARQGSYNEQFF

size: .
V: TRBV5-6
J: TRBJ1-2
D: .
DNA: TGTGCCAGCAGCTTGGCCCCAGAGGGTCAGTGGTATGGCTACACCTTC
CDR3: CASSLAPEGQWYGYTF

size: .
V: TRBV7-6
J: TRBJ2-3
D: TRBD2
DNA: TGTGCCAGCAGCTCCTGGACTAGCGGGGGCACAGATACGCAGTATTTT
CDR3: CASSSWTSGGTDTQYF

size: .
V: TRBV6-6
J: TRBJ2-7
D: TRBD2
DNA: TGTGCCAGCAGTGGCGGGAGTTTCAACGAGCAGTACTTC
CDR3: CASSGGSFNEQYF

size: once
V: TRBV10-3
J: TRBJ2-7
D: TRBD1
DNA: TGTGCCATCAGTGAGTCTCTAGGGGGCAGACCCTACGAGCAGTACTTC
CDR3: CAISESLGGRPYEQYF

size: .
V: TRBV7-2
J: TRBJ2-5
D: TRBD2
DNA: TGTGCCAGCAGCTTAGGCTTAGCGGAAGCGGGGAGAGAGACCCAGTACTTC
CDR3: CASSLGLAEAGRETQYF

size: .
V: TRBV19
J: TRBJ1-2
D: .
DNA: TGTGCCAGTAGTATAGCGACTTGGACAGAACCTTACTATGGCTACACCTTC
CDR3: CASSIATWTEPYYGYTF

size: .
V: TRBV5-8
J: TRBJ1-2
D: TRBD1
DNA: TGTGCCAGCAGCCCAGGGACAGTCGAAACTAATGGCTACACCTTC
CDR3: CASSPGTVETNGYTF

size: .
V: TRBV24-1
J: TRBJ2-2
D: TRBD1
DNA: TGTGCCACCAGTATCGGGGACAGGAACACCGGGGAGCTGTTTTTT
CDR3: CATSIGDRNTGELFF

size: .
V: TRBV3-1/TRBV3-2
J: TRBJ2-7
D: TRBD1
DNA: TGTGCCAGCAGCCAAGGGGTAGGGACAGGTTCCTACGAGCAGTACTTC
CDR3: CASSQGVGTGSYEQYF

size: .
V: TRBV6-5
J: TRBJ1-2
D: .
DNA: TGTGCCAGCAGTTCCCTGGCGACAGGCCCTAACTATGGCTACACCTTC
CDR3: CASSSLATGPNYGYTF

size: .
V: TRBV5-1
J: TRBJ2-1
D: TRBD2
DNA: TGCGCCAGCAGCTCGGGACTAGCGGCTAACAATGAGCAGTTCTTC
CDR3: CASSSGLAANNEQFF